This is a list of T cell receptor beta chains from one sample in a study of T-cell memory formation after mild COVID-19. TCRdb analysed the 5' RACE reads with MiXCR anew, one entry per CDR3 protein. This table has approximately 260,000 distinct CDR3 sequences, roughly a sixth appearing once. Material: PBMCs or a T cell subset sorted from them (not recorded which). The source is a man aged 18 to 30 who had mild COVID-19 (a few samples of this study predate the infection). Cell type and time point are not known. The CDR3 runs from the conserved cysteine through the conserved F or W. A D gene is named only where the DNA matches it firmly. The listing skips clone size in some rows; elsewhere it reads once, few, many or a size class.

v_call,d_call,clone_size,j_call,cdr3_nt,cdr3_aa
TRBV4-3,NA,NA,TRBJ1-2,TGCGCCAGCAGCCAAGATATGGGGGGCTATGGCTACACCTTC,CASSQDMGGYGYTF
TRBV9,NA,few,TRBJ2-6,TGTGCCAGCGGAACCTCTGGGGCCAACGTCCTGACTTTC,CASGTSGANVLTF
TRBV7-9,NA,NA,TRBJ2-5,TGTGCCAGCAGCTTTGGGGGAGAGGAGACCCAGTACTTC,CASSFGGEETQYF
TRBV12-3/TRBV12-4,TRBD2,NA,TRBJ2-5,TGTGCCAGCAGATCGGGACTAGCGGGGGTCTTGCAAGAGACCCAGTACTTC,CASRSGLAGVLQETQYF
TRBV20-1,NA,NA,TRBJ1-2,TGCAGTGCTAGAGATTTCAGCAGCGACTATGGCTACACCTTC,CSARDFSSDYGYTF
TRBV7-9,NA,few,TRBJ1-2,TGTGCCAGCCTGAGGGGGTCCTATGGCTACACCTTC,CASLRGSYGYTF
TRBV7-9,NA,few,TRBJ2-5,TGTGCCAGCAGTCGGACCGAGCAAGAGACCCAGTACTTC,CASSRTEQETQYF
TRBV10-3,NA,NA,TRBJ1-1,TGTGCCATCAGTGACAGCCGCAGCTCAAACACTGAAGCTTTCTTT,CAISDSRSSNTEAFF
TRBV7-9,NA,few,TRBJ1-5,TGTGCCAGCAGCCAAGGGTCAGGGTTCGATCAGCCCCAGCATTTT,CASSQGSGFDQPQHF
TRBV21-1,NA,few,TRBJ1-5,TGTGCCAGCAGCAAGGGAGTAAATCAGCCCCAGCATTTT,CASSKGVNQPQHF
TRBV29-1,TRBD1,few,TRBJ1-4,TGCAGCGTTGTTATAGGGACAGTTACCGGAAAACTGTTTTTT,CSVVIGTVTGKLFF
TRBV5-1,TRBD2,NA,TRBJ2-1,TGCGCCAGCAGCTGGACTAGCGGTGGTTACTACAATGAGCAGTTCTTC,CASSWTSGGYYNEQFF
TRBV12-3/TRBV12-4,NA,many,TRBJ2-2,TGTGCCAGCAGTCGCCAGCGGAACACCGGGGAGCTGTTTTTT,CASSRQRNTGELFF
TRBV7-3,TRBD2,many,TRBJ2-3,TGTGCCAGCAGCTGGGCGGGGGGCACAGATACGCAGTATTTT,CASSWAGGTDTQYF
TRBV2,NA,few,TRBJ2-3,TGTGCCAGCAGGGCAGAGGCAGATACGCAGTATTTT,CASRAEADTQYF
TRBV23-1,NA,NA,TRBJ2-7,TGCGCCAGCAGTCCCCAGGACGGTCCCTACGAGCAGTACTTC,CASSPQDGPYEQYF
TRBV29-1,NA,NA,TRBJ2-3,TGCAGCGCCGGGTCGGGAAAGCGCTGGGGCACAGATACGCAGTATTTT,CSAGSGKRWGTDTQYF
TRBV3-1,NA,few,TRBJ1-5,TGTGCCAGCAGCCAAACGGGGTCCCTCGGTCAGCCCCAGCATTTT,CASSQTGSLGQPQHF
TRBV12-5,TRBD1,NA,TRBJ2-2,TGTGCTAGTGCTGGACAGGGGTTGAACACCGGGGAGCTGTTTTTT,CASAGQGLNTGELFF
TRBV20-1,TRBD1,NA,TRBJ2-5,TGCAGTGCCGACAGGGGGCGCGTGTCAGAGACCCAGTACTTC,CSADRGRVSETQYF
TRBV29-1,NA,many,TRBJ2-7,TGCAGCGTCCACGAGGGGCTTAACTACGAGCAGTACTTC,CSVHEGLNYEQYF
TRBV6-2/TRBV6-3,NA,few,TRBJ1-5,TGTGCCAGCAGCTTTAGGGGTCAGCCCCAGCATTTT,CASSFRGQPQHF
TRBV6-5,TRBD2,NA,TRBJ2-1,TGTGCCAGCAGCTACATAGCGGGGGTTGAGCAGTTCTTC,CASSYIAGVEQFF
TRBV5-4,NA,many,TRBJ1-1,TGTGCCAGCAGCCGAGCGTCGGATTATACTGAAGCTTTCTTT,CASSRASDYTEAFF
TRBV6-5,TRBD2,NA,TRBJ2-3,TGTGCCAGCAGCTACGGACTAGCGGGGACCACAGATACGCAGTATTTT,CASSYGLAGTTDTQYF
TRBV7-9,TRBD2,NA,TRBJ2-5,TGTGCCAGCAGCCCCTCCGGGGGGGAAGAGACCCAGTACTTC,CASSPSGGEETQYF
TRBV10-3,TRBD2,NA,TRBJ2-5,TGTGCCATCAGGGAGACTAGCGGGGGGAAAGAGACCCAGTACTTC,CAIRETSGGKETQYF
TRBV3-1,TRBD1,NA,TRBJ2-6,TGTGCCAGCAGCGTCCCAGGGGGCTCTGGGGCCAACGTCCTGACTTTC,CASSVPGGSGANVLTF
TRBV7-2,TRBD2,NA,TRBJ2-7,TGTGCCAGCAGCTTAGCGCCGGGGGGTCCCTACGAGCAGTACTTC,CASSLAPGGPYEQYF
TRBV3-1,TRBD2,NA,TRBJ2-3,TGTGCCAGCAGCCAAGATCTCGGAGCGGGGGGGAAGAATACGCAGTATTTT,CASSQDLGAGGKNTQYF
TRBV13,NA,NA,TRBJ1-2,TGTGCCAGCAGCTTAGCAGGCAGGGTTAGGAACTATGGCTACACCTTC,CASSLAGRVRNYGYTF
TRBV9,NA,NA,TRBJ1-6,TGTGCCAGCAGCGTAGGCAGGGGCACGAATAATTCACCCCTCCACTTT,CASSVGRGTNNSPLHF
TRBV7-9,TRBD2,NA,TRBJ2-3,TGTGCCAGCAGCTTAAGCGGGGGTAGCACAGATACGCAGTATTTT,CASSLSGGSTDTQYF
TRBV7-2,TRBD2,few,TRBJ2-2,TGTGCCAGCAGCTGGACTAGCGGGGATCGCACCGGGGAGCTGATTTTT,CASSWTSGDRTGELIF
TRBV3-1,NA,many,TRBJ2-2,TGTGCCAGCAGCCATTTGTGGGCAGGGACCACCGGGGAGCTGTTTTTT,CASSHLWAGTTGELFF
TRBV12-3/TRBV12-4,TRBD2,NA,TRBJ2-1,TGTGCCAGCAGTACGAGCGGGGGGGCTAATGAGCAGTTCTTC,CASSTSGGANEQFF
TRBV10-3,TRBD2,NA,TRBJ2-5,TGTGCCATCAGTGACCGGCTAGCGGGGCATCGGGAGACCCAGTACTTC,CAISDRLAGHRETQYF
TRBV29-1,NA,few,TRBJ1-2,TGCAGCGTTGAAGGGACGCCATATGGCTACACCTTC,CSVEGTPYGYTF
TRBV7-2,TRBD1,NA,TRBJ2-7,TGTGCCAGCAGCTACCGACAGGGAGCCGTCTACGAGCAGTACTTC,CASSYRQGAVYEQYF
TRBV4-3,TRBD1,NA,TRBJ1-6,TGCGCCAGCAGCCGGGGGCGGACAGGGGCAAATTCACCCCTCCACTTT,CASSRGRTGANSPLHF
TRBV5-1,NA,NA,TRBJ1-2,TGCGCCAGCAGCTCGGCAGGGGCAAACTATGGCTACACCTTC,CASSSAGANYGYTF
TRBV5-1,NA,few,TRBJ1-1,TGCGCCAGCAGCTTAGGACAGCGGTTTAAGGTTCACAATGAAGCTTTCTTT,CASSLGQRFKVHNEAFF
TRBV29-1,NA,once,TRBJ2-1,TGCAGCGTTGAAGGGGGGCAGGGGTACAATGAGCAGTTCTTC,CSVEGGQGYNEQFF
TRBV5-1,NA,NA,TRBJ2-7,TGCGCCAGCAGCCTTAACCCTCGGGGGTCCTACGAGCAGTACTTC,CASSLNPRGSYEQYF
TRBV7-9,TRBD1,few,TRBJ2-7,TGTGCCAGCAGCCCCGCGACAGGGCCACCTTGGGAGCAGTACTTC,CASSPATGPPWEQYF
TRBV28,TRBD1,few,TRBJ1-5,TGTGCCAGCAGCCTAGACAGGGGATTAAGCAATCAGCCCCAGCATTTT,CASSLDRGLSNQPQHF
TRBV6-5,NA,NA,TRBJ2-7,TGTGCCAGCAGTTACCGGGACACGATGGCCTACGAGCAGTACTTC,CASSYRDTMAYEQYF
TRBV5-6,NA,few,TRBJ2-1,TGTGCCAGCAGCCCCACTCCTGGCGCGGTAGGATTCTTC,CASSPTPGAVGFF